A single TCR beta chain is shown here with its context. Its antigen is unknown. Germline V gives CDR1 SEHNR, CDR2 FQNEAQ (reference sequence). The length of the CDR3 is 12 residues. Trimming removed 0 bases at V and 4 bases at J, with 1 base between. Profiling relied on immunoSEQ multiplex PCR, and the TCRdb table lists in-frame clones only, not all of them. The sample lists roughly 150,000 clones; 90% to 95% were seen once. This record comes from a study of T cell responses to AZD1222 COVID-19 vaccine. Regarding the study as a whole: Just a handful of people given AZD1222 tested seropositive at baseline. Repertoire sampling happened only post peak T cell response. A reported finding is that nearly half of spike-specific TCRs target unmutated variant regions.

The sequence came from an adult in good health. The V call is TRBV7-9, the J call TRBJ1-3; D not resolved. This sample comprised peripheral blood, obtained on day 0 of AZD1222 vaccination. The CDR3 nucleotides read TGTGCCAGCAGCTTAGCCGGAAACACCATATATTTT. It is translated as CASSLAGNTIYF.